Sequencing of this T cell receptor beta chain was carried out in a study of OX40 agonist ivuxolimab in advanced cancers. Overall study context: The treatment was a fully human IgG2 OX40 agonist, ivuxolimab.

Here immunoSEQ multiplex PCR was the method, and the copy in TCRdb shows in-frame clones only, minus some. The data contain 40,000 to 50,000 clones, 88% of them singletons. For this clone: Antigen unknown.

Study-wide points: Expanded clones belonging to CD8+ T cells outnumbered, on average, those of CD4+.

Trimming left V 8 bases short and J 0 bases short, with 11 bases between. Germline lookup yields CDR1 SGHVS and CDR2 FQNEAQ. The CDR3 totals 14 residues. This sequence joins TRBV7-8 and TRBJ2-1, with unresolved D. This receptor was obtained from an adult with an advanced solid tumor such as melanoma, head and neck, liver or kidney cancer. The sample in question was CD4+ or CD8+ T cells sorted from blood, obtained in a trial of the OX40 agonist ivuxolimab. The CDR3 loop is CASGLQSSYNEQFF. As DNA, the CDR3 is TGTGCCAGCGGGCTACAGAGCTCCTACAATGAGCAGTTCTTC.